Reported below is one TCR beta chain. Its antigen is currently not known. Base-call qualities are not available, and no considerably larger clone is one nucleotide away. The entry originates in a study of regulatory T cells (dated by TCRdb to 2016 to 2018). As for the study more broadly: The study compared T-cell receptor beta repertoires of sorted regulatory, conventional CD4+ and CD8+ T cells between CD3G-deficient patients and healthy controls.

All CD3G-deficient patients had evidence of autoimmunity, which was more severe in two of the patients. At testing, patients were between 2 and 39 years old and showed lower naive and higher memory CD4+ and CD8+ T-cell proportions. CD4+ cells were FACS-sorted into CD25-high CD127-low regulatory T cells and CD25-low CD127-high conventional CD4+ T cells. About six individuals with CD3G deficiency made up the patient group. An international network of physicians spanning the United States, Europe and Asia provided the patient samples and clinical data. Ficoll density separation was used to isolate peripheral blood mononuclear cells. The paper as a whole reports these results and caveats: Repertoires from patients had restricted unique TRB V-J pairs and skewed V and J gene usage, with the strongest effect in regulatory T cells. Hydrophobic residues at CDR3 positions 6 and 7 were enriched in conventional CD4+ T cells from CD3G-deficient patients, which suggests more self-reactive specificities.

In the multiplex PCR, 52 forward TRBV primers and 13 reverse TRBJ primers were used, and assay-based and computational corrections were applied for amplification bias. Rearranged TRB loci were amplified from genomic DNA by multiplex PCR within the immunoSEQ assay. Sequencing of the TRB amplicons was done on an Illumina HiSeq platform. The study's own analysis went as follows. Raw sequences were error-filtered and aligned to reference gene sequences by custom algorithms, then analyzed with the immunoSEQ online tools. The frequencies of productive and nonproductive TRB rearrangements were evaluated among unique sequences as well as among total sequences. Hydrophobicity and amino acid composition of residues 6 and 7 within the TRB CDR3 were used to estimate the potential for self-reactivity. Group comparisons used t tests, Mann-Whitney tests or two-way ANOVA run in Prism software. TCRdb took this table from immuneACCESS and kept in-frame rearrangements with V and J called. Such tables lack part of the clones; where checked against another copy, unresolved V genes explain under half of the gap, and the rest is unexplained. V and J calls and clone size are copied from that table; D and trimming were computed from the DNA. The sample table contains roughly 30,000 clones; only one count was recorded for about nine tenths of them. The ten most abundant clones make up roughly 1.6% of the sample.

The sample comprised conventional CD4+ T cells sorted from blood. The TCR sequence derives from a person aged 18 to 30 with CD3G deficiency.

The CDR3 in this case is CASSPGSPYEQYF. The sequenced DNA is TGTGCCAGCTCACCAGGGAGCCCCTACGAGCAGTACTTC. The chain joins TRBV18 to TRBJ2-7; a tentative D match to TRBD2 spans 5 bases. Measured from the cysteine to the phenylalanine, the CDR3 is 13 residues long. Just the 39-base CDR3 DNA is kept, in frame starting at base 1. Between the V and J ends, shortened by 2 bases and 2 bases respectively, the junction contains 7 bases. The germline V gene sets CDR1 to KGHSH and CDR2 to LQKENI.